This entry describes one T cell receptor (beta chain). This clone's antigen is unknown. No much larger clone exists at a distance of one base, and base qualities are not known. The CDR3 contains 18 residues, cysteine and phenylalanine counted. The DNA shown is the 54-base CDR3, in frame from base 1. The data are from a study of blood T cell repertoires in COVID-19 (dated by TCRdb to about 2020). With regard to the full study: Collaborator samples came from the United States, Italy and Spain and covered acute and convalescent phases of COVID-19. A freely available public database, intended as a resource for researchers studying the immune response to SARS-CoV-2, is where the repertoires were released. A de-identified subject ID, COVID-19 status, age in years and sex were almost always included in the sample metadata. The material from the prospective study consisted of cDNA or gDNA derived from T cells, B-cell-depleted T cells, or PBMCs. Samples came from the ongoing ImmuneRACE study (first 160 participants) plus 1,254 subjects from 6 global collaborators. Where available, HLA class I and class II types were obtained from metadata supplied by the sample provider rather than from assay-based typing. Deeply sampled blood TCRbeta repertoires from subjects exposed to, actively infected with, or recovered from COVID-19 were included in the dataset. Overall study results and their limits: The amount of clinical and demographic metadata varied by source and participant and was provided uncurated.

TCRbeta CDR3 regions were amplified from genomic DNA using the immunoSEQ Assay, a bias-controlled multiplex PCR. The original pipeline was this. Nucleated cell counts per sample were estimated from amplification of reference gene primers within the assay. Sequence reads were collapsed and filtered to measure the absolute abundance of every unique TCRbeta CDR3 rearrangement. For each sample, productive Simpson clonality was calculated by taking the square root of Simpson's diversity index across productive rearrangements. TCRdb took this table from immuneACCESS and kept in-frame rearrangements with V and J called. Such tables lack part of the clones; where checked against another copy, unresolved V genes explain under half of the gap, and the rest is unexplained. D and trimming come from the DNA, and the V and J calls and clone size come from that table. Across this sample there are over 250,000 clones, with approximately 89% seen only once. The ten top clones hold approximately 9.4% of the sample.

Another Seattle source contributed samples from volunteer blood donors who had recovered from COVID-19. Collaborating institutions collected whole blood in K2EDTA tubes following their own protocols. For TCRbeta analysis, collaborator samples were shipped as frozen whole blood, as isolated PBMCs, or as DNA extracted from either sample type. Sample: peripheral blood. This receptor was obtained from a man aged 35-49 years who had recovered from COVID-19. The sequence joins TRBV21-1 to TRBJ2-7; the table gives TRBD1 as D, unverified against the DNA. TRBV21-1 is recorded as a pseudogene. The CDR3 region has the sequence CASSMRDSLNNFYYEQYF. The bases are TGTGCCAGCAGCATGCGGGACAGTTTGAACAATTTTTACTACGAGCAGTACTTC.